This T cell receptor (beta chain) was identified during a study of T-cell memory formation after mild COVID-19 (dated by TCRdb to 2020 to 2022). Regarding the research as a whole: TCR sequence clusters from the two donors were found to be largely donor specific. In a couple of donors, T-cell clones that expanded and contracted after mild COVID-19 were tracked by sequencing TCRalpha and TCRbeta repertoires over time. The cohort was made up of two young adult volunteers, one female and one male, who were previously healthy. Results the study describes overall, beyond this receptor: The study included only a couple of mild cases, and larger cohorts that include severe cases with pre-infection samples were judged to be necessary. Contracting CD4+ clones were found mainly in CM and EM memory subsets, while CD8+ clones were enriched in EMRA. Some responding clones were detected in pre-infection memory, suggesting pre-existing cross-reactive memory T cells joined the SARS-CoV-2 response. The second-wave clones that peaked on day 37 were not confirmed to be SARS-CoV-2 specific. Clones that contracted from day 15 to 85 showed balanced CD4/CD8 phenotypes, whereas a second wave of clones that expanded from day 15 to 37 leaned towards CD4+.

The germline V gene (reference sequence) sets CDR1 to LNHDA and CDR2 to SQIVND. From its cysteine to its phenylalanine, the CDR3 spans 13 amino acids. The retained sequence is limited to the CDR3, 39 bases, with the frame set at the first base. From V the trimming removes 3 bases and from J it removes 6 bases, while the gene matches leave 3 bases of the junction unaccounted for. In the case of this clonotype: This receptor's antigen is unknown. No per-base quality is available; no much larger clone lies one base away.

Sequencer: Illumina NovaSeq 6000. cDNA libraries for TCRalpha and TCRbeta were prepared by 5'RACE using constant-segment primers, with sample barcodes and unique molecular identifiers added. Trizol reagent was used to extract RNA from every sample. Libraries were amplified in two PCR steps, with a second sample barcode and Illumina TruSeq adapters added in the second step. Libraries were sequenced on an Illumina NovaSeq with 2 x 150 bp paired-end reads. As for the original processing: The reads were demultiplexed and collapsed into UMI-guided consensus sequences using migec v1.2.7. Using mixcr v2.1.11, the UMI consensuses were aligned to TRA and TRB V and J templates and assembled into clonotypes. Expanded or contracted clonotypes were those called significant by both edgeR and NoisET, with noise models trained on biological replicates. For edgeR calls, the thresholds were a false discovery rate-adjusted p below 0.01 and a log2 fold-change of 1. As an exploratory analysis of dynamics, PCA with hierarchical clustering was applied to max-normalized trajectories of the 1000 most abundant clonotypes. Separately sequenced CD4+ and CD8+ repertoires were used to assign the CD4 or CD8 phenotype of responding clones. TCRdb handled the public reads itself, with Q25 trimming in fastp and clone calling in MiXCR, and kept productive beta chains. Duplicate CDR3 protein sequences are folded into a single record with the most common DNA and genes. The authors' filters were not applied to this entry. The table for this sample lists tens of thousands of distinct CDR3 sequences; around a quarter of them were counted only once. More than 40% of the sample lies in the top ten.

PBMCs were isolated by Ficoll-Paque density gradient centrifugation. The V gene is TRBV19 and the J gene is TRBJ2-7, with 9 central nucleotides matching TRBD1. The sequence was collected from a man between 18 and 29 years old who had mild COVID-19 (a few samples of this study predate the infection). The sample titles of this study are shuffled in the database, so cell type and time point are left out; the donor was told from shared clones. The sample taken for sequencing was PBMCs or a T cell subset sorted from them (not recorded which). The nucleotide sequence is given as TGTGCCAGTAGTATGGGGACAGGGCGCGAGCAGTACTTC. The encoded protein is CASSMGTGREQYF.